Listed below are T cell receptor beta chains from one sample, sequenced in a study of shared clonotypes between healthy human individuals. Some clones are missing from TCRdb's copy, which holds only in-frame ones; the method was immunoSEQ multiplex PCR. The sample lists some 2.3 million clones; approximately 95% were seen once. The specimen sequenced was naive CD4+ T cells from PBMCs. These receptors all stem from a man younger than 35 in good health. Some clones in this sample may be carry-over from other donors' samples. Each CDR3 is given with its conserved first and last residue. A D gene is named only where the DNA matches it firmly. Part of the rows lack a size; the others show once, few, many or a class for expanded clones.

abundance,d_gene,j_gene,v_gene,CDR3aa,CDR3nt
NA,TRBD1,TRBJ1-1,TRBV28,CATGTGGLFHTEAFF,TGTGCCACCGGGACAGGGGGTCTATTTCACACTGAAGCTTTCTTT
NA,TRBD2,TRBJ2-7,TRBV27,CASRLTSGRFGEQYF,TGTGCCAGCAGGCTGACTAGCGGGAGATTTGGCGAGCAGTACTTC
NA,NA,TRBJ2-7,TRBV5-6,CASTPWGRAGYEQYF,TGTGCCAGCACCCCATGGGGTCGGGCTGGCTACGAGCAGTACTTC
NA,NA,TRBJ2-3,TRBV14,CASSLLGHTDTQYF,TGTGCCAGCAGCCTTCTAGGGCACACAGATACGCAGTATTTT
NA,NA,TRBJ1-4,TRBV5-4,CASSFRPTNEKLFF,TGTGCCAGCAGCTTTAGACCAACTAATGAAAAACTGTTTTTT
NA,TRBD2,TRBJ2-1,TRBV27,CASSLLASGTNEQFF,TGTGCCAGCAGTTTATTAGCTAGCGGAACGAATGAGCAGTTCTTC
NA,NA,TRBJ2-1,TRBV11-2,CASSFDLPYNEQFF,TGTGCCAGCAGCTTCGACCTTCCCTACAATGAGCAGTTCTTC
NA,NA,TRBJ2-6,TRBV30,CAWSVRASGANVLTF,TGTGCCTGGAGTGTACGGGCCTCTGGGGCCAACGTCCTGACTTTC
NA,TRBD1,TRBJ2-7,TRBV15,CATSRHGTADFSYEQYF,TGTGCCACCAGCAGACATGGGACAGCCGACTTCTCCTACGAGCAGTACTTC
NA,NA,TRBJ2-6,TRBV9,CASSVQGAGANVLTF,TGTGCCAGCAGCGTACAGGGAGCTGGGGCCAACGTCCTGACTTTC
NA,NA,TRBJ2-2,TRBV4-2,CASSPQMRGQGTGELFF,TGTGCCAGCAGCCCGCAAATGCGGGGGCAGGGGACCGGGGAGCTGTTTTTT
NA,NA,TRBJ1-3,TRBV19,CASRPSLISGNTIYF,TGTGCCAGTCGGCCTTCCCTAATCTCTGGAAACACCATATATTTT
NA,TRBD1,TRBJ1-1,TRBV5-4,CASSLPDRTGGAEAFF,TGTGCCAGCAGCTTGCCGGACCGGACAGGGGGAGCTGAAGCTTTCTTT
NA,NA,TRBJ1-3,TRBV28,CATHSGNTIYF,TGTGCCACCCACTCTGGAAACACCATATATTTT
NA,NA,TRBJ2-3,TRBV5-1,CASSARVVDTQYF,TGCGCCAGCAGCGCCAGGGTGGTAGATACGCAGTATTTT
NA,NA,TRBJ2-6,TRBV28,CASSLSRGGGGANVLTF,TGTGCCAGCAGTTTATCTAGGGGTGGAGGTGGGGCCAACGTCCTGACTTTC
NA,NA,TRBJ2-7,TRBV7-9,CASSLAGARFFEQYF,TGTGCCAGCAGCTTAGCGGGGGCTCGTTTTTTTGAGCAGTACTTC
few,TRBD1,TRBJ1-4,TRBV9,CASSVGTGWDEKLFF,TGTGCCAGCAGCGTAGGGACAGGGTGGGATGAAAAACTGTTTTTT
NA,TRBD1,TRBJ2-5,TRBV12-5,CASGATGDQETQYF,TGTGCTAGTGGGGCTACAGGGGACCAAGAGACCCAGTACTTC
NA,TRBD1,TRBJ2-5,TRBV27,CASSAYRDRKQETQYF,TGTGCCAGCAGTGCGTACCGGGACAGGAAACAAGAGACCCAGTACTTC
NA,TRBD1,TRBJ1-4,TRBV4-2,CASSLAPGQGFEKLFF,TGTGCCAGCAGCCTCGCACCGGGACAGGGTTTTGAAAAACTGTTTTTT
NA,NA,TRBJ1-5,TRBV27,CASSLFQGSNQPQHF,TGTGCCAGCAGTTTATTTCAGGGTAGCAATCAGCCCCAGCATTTT
NA,NA,TRBJ1-2,TRBV7-9,CASSSTHYGYTF,TGTGCCAGCAGCTCGACTCACTATGGCTACACCTTC
NA,TRBD1,TRBJ1-2,TRBV6-5,CASSPDRGYGYTF,TGTGCCAGCAGCCCTGACAGGGGCTATGGCTACACCTTC
NA,NA,TRBJ2-7,TRBV7-6,CASSYDRHSEQYF,TGTGCCAGCAGCTACGATAGACATTCCGAGCAGTACTTC
NA,NA,TRBJ2-5,TRBV10-3,CAISSDPSLTQYF,TGTGCCATCAGTTCCGACCCCTCCTTGACCCAGTACTTC
NA,NA,TRBJ2-5,TRBV27,CASRKLLGTAVQTQYF,TGTGCCAGCAGAAAGCTTTTGGGGACGGCCGTACAGACCCAGTACTTC
NA,NA,TRBJ1-2,TRBV5-4,CASSGITGNSYGYTF,TGTGCCAGCAGCGGGATCACAGGGAATAGCTATGGCTACACCTTC
NA,TRBD1,TRBJ2-1,TRBV25-1,CASSELGQGNEQFF,TGTGCCAGCAGTGAATTAGGACAGGGGAATGAGCAGTTCTTC
NA,NA,TRBJ2-7,TRBV18,CASSPAYEQYF,TGTGCCAGCTCGCCGGCATACGAGCAGTACTTC
NA,TRBD1,TRBJ1-2,TRBV7-2,CASSLRTGSYGYTF,TGTGCCAGCAGCTTGAGGACAGGCAGCTATGGCTACACCTTC
NA,TRBD2,TRBJ2-1,TRBV28,CASCLSGRDRTDEQFF,TGTGCCAGCTGTCTTAGCGGGAGGGACCGTACGGATGAGCAGTTCTTC
NA,TRBD1,TRBJ1-3,TRBV27,CASSFRQGPGNTIYF,TGTGCCAGCAGTTTTCGACAGGGTCCTGGAAACACCATATATTTT
NA,NA,TRBJ2-1,TRBV28,CATGAEQFF,TGTGCCACGGGAGCTGAGCAGTTCTTC
NA,NA,TRBJ2-6,TRBV5-1,CASTWDSGANVLTF,TGCGCCAGCACTTGGGACTCTGGGGCCAACGTCCTGACTTTC
NA,TRBD2,TRBJ2-1,TRBV6-6,CASTILAGVVEQFF,TGTGCCAGCACGATACTAGCGGGAGTTGTTGAGCAGTTCTTC
NA,NA,TRBJ2-7,TRBV28,CASSLTKTGHITYEQYF,TGTGCCAGCAGCCTTACAAAAACCGGGCATATCACCTACGAGCAGTACTTC
NA,TRBD2,TRBJ2-5,TRBV5-6,CASSLVAGRAFGETQYF,TGTGCCAGCAGCTTGGTTGCCGGGAGGGCCTTTGGGGAGACCCAGTACTTC
NA,TRBD1,TRBJ1-2,TRBV6-5,CASKQGSEYGYTF,TGTGCCAGCAAACAGGGGTCTGAGTATGGCTACACCTTC
NA,NA,TRBJ2-3,TRBV5-1,CASSLVTGGVTDTQYF,TGCGCCAGCAGCTTGGTCACAGGGGGGGTGACAGATACGCAGTATTTT
once,NA,TRBJ2-2,TRBV6-1,CASTGRETTGELFF,TGTGCCAGCACCGGCAGGGAGACCACCGGGGAGCTGTTTTTT
NA,NA,TRBJ2-1,TRBV28,CASVLAGRRGEQFF,TGTGCCAGCGTTCTGGCGGGCCGGAGGGGTGAGCAGTTCTTC
NA,NA,TRBJ2-3,TRBV5-1,CASSSTGWVTDTQYF,TGCGCCAGCAGCTCAACAGGGTGGGTGACAGATACGCAGTATTTT
NA,NA,TRBJ1-1,TRBV6-6,CASSYSVGTEAFF,TGTGCCAGCAGTTACTCCGTTGGAACTGAAGCTTTCTTT